This entry concerns a single T cell receptor (beta chain). This entry comes from a study of siplizumab effects on memory and regulatory T cells. The trim removed 2 bases at V and 5 bases at J, leaving 6 bases unmatched. This CDR3 is 15 amino acids long. Germline CDR1 and CDR2: SGHRS and YFSETQ. Libraries were prepared by immunoSEQ multiplex PCR; TCRdb keeps only in-frame clonotypes and omits some of them. Of 100,000 or so clones in the sample, around nine tenths were seen once. Sequencing input: CD4+ T cells sorted from blood. This receptor was identified in a human donor in good health. V gene TRBV5-1 combines with J gene TRBJ2-2, with 7 positions matching TRBD2. CDR3: CASSFTGGVTGELFF. In nucleotides, the CDR3 is TGCGCCAGCAGCTTCACGGGAGGAGTTACCGGGGAGCTGTTTTTT.